The source of this TCR beta chain is a study of cytomegalovirus exposure and HLA in healthy donors. The V end was cut by 0 bases, the J end by 3 bases, with 6 bases between. CDR1 and CDR2 (germline): LGHNA, YNFKEQ. This CDR3 has 14 amino acids. The PCR contained 60 Vbeta and 13 Jbeta primers. Using immunoSEQ multiplex PCR, the repertoire was profiled, and TCRdb retains in-frame clones only, with some absent. The sample shows tens of thousands of clones, around three quarters of them seen only once. Sequencing was carried out using PBMCs. The TCR was taken from a man under 40 in good health and CMV-seronegative. The rearrangement joins TRBV4-2 to TRBJ1-3; no clear D gene. CDR3 in amino acids: CASSQDVLGNTIYF. The CDR3 nucleotides read TGTGCCAGCAGCCAAGATGTCCTTGGAAACACCATATATTTT.